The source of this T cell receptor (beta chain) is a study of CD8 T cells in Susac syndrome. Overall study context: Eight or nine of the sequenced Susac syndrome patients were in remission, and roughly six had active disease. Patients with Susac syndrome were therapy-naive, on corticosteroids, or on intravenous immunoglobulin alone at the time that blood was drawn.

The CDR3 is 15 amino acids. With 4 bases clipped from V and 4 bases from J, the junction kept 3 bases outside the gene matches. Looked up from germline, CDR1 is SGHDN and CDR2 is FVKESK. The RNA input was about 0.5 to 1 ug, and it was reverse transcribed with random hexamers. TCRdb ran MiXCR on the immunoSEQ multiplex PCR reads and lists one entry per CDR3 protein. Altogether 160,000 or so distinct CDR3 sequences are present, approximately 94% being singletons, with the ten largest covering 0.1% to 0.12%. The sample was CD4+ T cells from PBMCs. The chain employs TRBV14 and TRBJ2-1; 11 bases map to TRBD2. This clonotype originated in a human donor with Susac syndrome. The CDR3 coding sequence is TGTGCCAGCAGCCGACTAGCGGGGAAGTACAATGAGCAGTTCTTC. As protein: CASSRLAGKYNEQFF.